These T cell receptor beta chains were read from a single sample in a study of Graves' ophthalmopathy and Graves' hyperthyroidism. TCRdb used MiXCR to reprocess the multiplex PCR reads, holding one entry per CDR3 protein. The repertoire includes about 210,000 distinct CDR3 sequences, over 25% of them detected once, and approximately 8.6% sits in the top ten. The specimen sequenced was peripheral blood. All receptors come from a middle-aged man with Graves' ophthalmopathy. Both conserved end residues are part of each CDR3. The order of the fields is D gene, clone size, V gene, J gene, CDR3 DNA, CDR3 protein. D genes are given only for firm matches. Clone sizes are given selectively: once, few, many, or a class where the clone is expanded.

.	many	TRBV20-1	TRBJ2-7	TGCAGTGCTAGGGGCAGGATGTCTTCCTACGAGCAGTACTTC	CSARGRMSSYEQYF
.	.	TRBV19	TRBJ2-2	TGTGCCAGTAGTCCCTTACCGGGACAGAACACCGGGGAGCTGTTTTTT	CASSPLPGQNTGELFF
.	.	TRBV10-3	TRBJ2-5	TGTGCCATCAGTGACCACCAGGGGATTGGGCAAGAGACCCAGTACTTC	CAISDHQGIGQETQYF
TRBD2	.	TRBV20-1	TRBJ2-5	TGCAGTGCTAGAGATCGGGGGGTGCAAGAGACCCAGTACTTC	CSARDRGVQETQYF
TRBD2	.	TRBV29-1	TRBJ2-5	TGCAGCGTTGAAGCGGGAGGGCCGCACCAGTACTTC	CSVEAGGPHQYF
.	many	TRBV9	TRBJ2-2	TGTGCCAGCAGCCTAAGATTCGGGAGCGGGGAGCTGTTTTTT	CASSLRFGSGELFF
.	many	TRBV19	TRBJ2-7	TGTGCCAGTAGTATGGGGGCTAGCTCTCTATCCGAGCAGTACTTC	CASSMGASSLSEQYF
.	many	TRBV2	TRBJ2-7	TGTGCCACCCACCCTAGGGGGTTACCCTCCTACGAGCAGTACTTC	CATHPRGLPSYEQYF
.	many	TRBV25-1	TRBJ1-1	TGTGCCAGCAGTGAGGGGGAGAACACTGAAGCTTTCTTT	CASSEGENTEAFF
.	.	TRBV6-4	TRBJ2-5	TGTGCCAGTGAGGACAGAGAAGAGACCCAGTACTTC	CASEDREETQYF
TRBD1	many	TRBV29-1	TRBJ2-7	TGCAGCGTCCGGGACAGGGGAGACCCCTACGAGCAGTACTTC	CSVRDRGDPYEQYF
.	once	TRBV28	TRBJ2-5	TGTGCCAGCAACGGGGGAAAGTACCAAGAGACCCAGTACTTC	CASNGGKYQETQYF
TRBD1	.	TRBV12-3/TRBV12-4	TRBJ2-2	TGTGCCAGCACAAGACAGGGTCGAACCGGGGAGCTGTTTTTT	CASTRQGRTGELFF
.	.	TRBV20-1	TRBJ1-1	TGCAGTGCTAGATCAAATAGGGGCACTGAAGCTTTCTTT	CSARSNRGTEAFF
TRBD2	many	TRBV5-1	TRBJ2-5	TGCGCCAGCAGCTTTAGCGGGAGACGTCGGTTGGAGACCCAGTACTTC	CASSFSGRRRLETQYF
.	.	TRBV28	TRBJ1-2	TGTGCCAGCAGTTCAAATGACAGGTACTATGGCTACACCTTC	CASSSNDRYYGYTF
TRBD1	.	TRBV6-2/TRBV6-3	TRBJ1-2	TGTGCCAGCAGTTACCCCGGACAGGGGAGCTACACCTTC	CASSYPGQGSYTF
.	many	TRBV6-2/TRBV6-3	TRBJ2-7	TGTGCCAGCAGACGGGGCAGGGGTAGCCACAGCGCCTACGAGCAGTACTTC	CASRRGRGSHSAYEQYF
TRBD2	many	TRBV2	TRBJ2-2	TGTGCCAGCAGTGAACGGGCGGGAGCGACCGGGGAGCTGTTTTTT	CASSERAGATGELFF
.	many	TRBV20-1	TRBJ1-3	TGCAGTGCTATGGGGGGATCCCTTGGAAACACCATATATTTT	CSAMGGSLGNTIYF
.	.	TRBV6-1	TRBJ1-2	TGTGCCAGCAGTGTGGGGCGGGGGAACTATGGCTACACCTTC	CASSVGRGNYGYTF
.	many	TRBV29-1	TRBJ2-7	TGCAGCGTTGAAGCAGGTCCATACTCCTACGAGCAGTACTTC	CSVEAGPYSYEQYF
.	.	TRBV6-5	TRBJ2-7	TGTGCCAGCAGTTCAGGACTCGAGCAGTACTTC	CASSSGLEQYF
TRBD1	many	TRBV12-3/TRBV12-4	TRBJ2-7	TGTGCCAGCAGTTTAGCGTATGGACAGGGGAACTACGAGCAGTACTTC	CASSLAYGQGNYEQYF
TRBD1	.	TRBV15	TRBJ2-2	TGTGCCACCAGCATCGGACAGGACGTGGTTGCCGGGGAGCTGTTTTTT	CATSIGQDVVAGELFF
.	.	TRBV12-3/TRBV12-4	TRBJ1-1	TGTGCCAGCAGCGAAATGCCGAACACTGAAGCTTTCTTT	CASSEMPNTEAFF
TRBD2	many	TRBV29-1	TRBJ2-2	TGCAGCGTTGGAAGCGGGGATCCTACCGGGGAGCTGTTTTTT	CSVGSGDPTGELFF
.	once	TRBV20-1	TRBJ2-7	TGCAGTGCTAGATCCGAGAGGGAGTCTTACGAGCAGTACTTC	CSARSERESYEQYF
.	.	TRBV12-3/TRBV12-4	TRBJ1-2	TGTGCCAGCAGTTTATGGGGGGCAACCAACTATGGCTACACCTTC	CASSLWGATNYGYTF
TRBD2	many	TRBV2	TRBJ2-5	TGTGCCAGCAGGGAGGGAGGGACCCAAGAGACCCAGTACTTC	CASREGGTQETQYF
TRBD1	many	TRBV6-2/TRBV6-3	TRBJ1-1	TGTGCCCGCGAAGAATACAGGGGGCATCTGAACACTGAAGCTTTCTTT	CAREEYRGHLNTEAFF
.	.	TRBV11-1	TRBJ1-1	TGTGCCAGCAGCTCTCCACCGCCGGGAGGGGCGAACACTGAAGCTTTCTTT	CASSSPPPGGANTEAFF
.	.	TRBV6-1	TRBJ1-2	TGTGCCAGCGGAGAACTAAACTATGGCTACACCTTC	CASGELNYGYTF
.	many	TRBV12-3/TRBV12-4	TRBJ2-2	TGTGCCAGCAGCGTCAGGACGGTCAACACCGGGGAGCTGTTTTTT	CASSVRTVNTGELFF
.	many	TRBV3-1	TRBJ1-1	TGTGCCAGCAGCTCGCAGGGGTCTGGGGCTTTCTTT	CASSSQGSGAFF
.	.	TRBV11-2	TRBJ1-2	TGTGCCAGCACCTCGGGAGTTCCTATGGGGTACACCTTC	CASTSGVPMGYTF
.	many	TRBV29-1	TRBJ2-2	TGCAGCGTTCGTCCTTCCGGGGAGCTGTTTTTT	CSVRPSGELFF
TRBD1	.	TRBV6-1	TRBJ2-7	TGTGCCAGCAGGTCCCCCGCCGGACAGGCATACGAGCAGTACTTC	CASRSPAGQAYEQYF
.	many	TRBV30	TRBJ1-2	TGTGCCTGGAATATTCTGCAGGGCCCCTACTATGGCTACACCTTC	CAWNILQGPYYGYTF
.	many	TRBV7-3	TRBJ2-2	TGTGCCAGCAGCACTGGGGGGGAGCTGTTTTTT	CASSTGGELFF
.	.	TRBV20-1	TRBJ1-1	TGCAGTGCTAGAGATCCGAGGAACACTGAAGCTTTCTTT	CSARDPRNTEAFF
.	.	TRBV6-1	TRBJ1-5	TGTGCCAGCAGTGAACACGGGGGTCAGCCCCAGCATTTT	CASSEHGGQPQHF
.	.	TRBV6-1	TRBJ1-1	TGTGCCAGCAGTGAAGGTATGAACACTGAAGCTTTCTTT	CASSEGMNTEAFF
.	many	TRBV6-5	TRBJ1-1	TGTGCCAGCAGTTACTCAGGTGAGACTGAAGCTTTCTTT	CASSYSGETEAFF
.	many	TRBV6-2/TRBV6-3	TRBJ2-2	TGTGCCAGCAGTTACTCGAGAGTCGGAACCGGGGAGCTGTTTTTT	CASSYSRVGTGELFF
.	.	TRBV6-2/TRBV6-3	TRBJ2-5	TGTGCCAGCAGCCAAAATCGCCAAGAGACCCAGTACTTC	CASSQNRQETQYF
TRBD1	.	TRBV20-1	TRBJ2-7	TGCAGTGCCAACGGACAGGGGGCAGTCGAGCAGTACTTC	CSANGQGAVEQYF
.	many	TRBV11-2	TRBJ2-7	TGTGCCAGCAGACCAGGGCTGACTTACGAGCAGTACTTC	CASRPGLTYEQYF
TRBD1	.	TRBV5-1	TRBJ1-2	TGCGCCAGCAGCCCTGCCCGTTGGACAGGGGTAGTTGGCTACACCTTC	CASSPARWTGVVGYTF
TRBD1	many	TRBV20-1	TRBJ2-7	TGCAGTGCTGGAAAGGGACAGGGGAGGTACGAGCAGTACTTC	CSAGKGQGRYEQYF
TRBD1	many	TRBV6-1	TRBJ2-7	TGTGCCAGCAGGAGACAGGGTTCCGACTACGAGCAGTACTTC	CASRRQGSDYEQYF
.	many	TRBV7-8	TRBJ1-1	TGTGCCAGCAGCTTAATCAGGGCTGAAGCTTTCTTT	CASSLIRAEAFF
.	.	TRBV28	TRBJ2-7	TGTGCCAGCAGTTTACCAGGGCAGGTACGCGAGCAGTACTTC	CASSLPGQVREQYF
.	few	TRBV12-3/TRBV12-4	TRBJ2-7	TGTGCCAGCTCCCTGGGCGGGGCCAGATCCTACGAGCAGTACTTC	CASSLGGARSYEQYF
TRBD1	many	TRBV27	TRBJ1-5	TGTGCCAGCAGTCACAGGGGTGGCAATCAGCCCCAGCATTTT	CASSHRGGNQPQHF
TRBD1	once	TRBV14	TRBJ1-1	TGTGCCAGCAGCCAAGACAGGGGGATCCGTATCTCCACTGAAGCTTTCTTT	CASSQDRGIRISTEAFF